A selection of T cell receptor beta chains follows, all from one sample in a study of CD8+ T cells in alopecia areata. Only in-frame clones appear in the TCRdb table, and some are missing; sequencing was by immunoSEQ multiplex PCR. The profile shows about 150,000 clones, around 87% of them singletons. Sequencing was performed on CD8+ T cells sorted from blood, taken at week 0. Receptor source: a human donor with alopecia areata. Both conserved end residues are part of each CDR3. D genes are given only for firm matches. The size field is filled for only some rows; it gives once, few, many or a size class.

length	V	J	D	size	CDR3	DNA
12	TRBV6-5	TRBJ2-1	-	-	CASSHTRNEQFF	TGTGCCAGCAGCCACACTAGGAATGAGCAGTTCTTC
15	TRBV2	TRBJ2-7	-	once	CASRAGAEEAYEQYF	TGTGCCAGCAGGGCCGGGGCGGAGGAGGCCTACGAGCAGTACTTC
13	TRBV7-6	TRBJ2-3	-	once	CASSPDSTDTQYF	TGTGCCAGCAGCCCGGACAGCACAGATACGCAGTATTTT
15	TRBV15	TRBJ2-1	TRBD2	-	CATSAGLAAYNEQFF	TGTGCCACCAGCGCCGGACTAGCGGCATACAATGAGCAGTTCTTC
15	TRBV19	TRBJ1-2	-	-	CASRWALDSLYGYTF	TGTGCCAGTAGATGGGCCCTTGACAGTTTGTATGGCTACACCTTC
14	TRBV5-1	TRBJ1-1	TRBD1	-	CASRDRGRHTEAFF	TGCGCCAGCAGGGACAGGGGGAGGCACACTGAAGCTTTCTTT
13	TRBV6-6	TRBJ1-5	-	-	CASRRTTDQPQHF	TGTGCCAGCAGAAGGACAACCGATCAGCCCCAGCATTTT
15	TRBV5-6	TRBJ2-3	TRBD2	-	CASSLGGGGGDTQYF	TGTGCCAGCAGCTTGGGAGGCGGGGGTGGAGATACGCAGTATTTT
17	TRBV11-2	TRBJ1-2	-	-	CASSLVFGKGTRDGYTF	TGTGCCAGCAGCTTAGTCTTCGGGAAGGGCACCAGGGATGGCTACACCTTC
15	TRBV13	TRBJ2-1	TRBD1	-	CASSSSGTGYNEQFF	TGTGCCAGCAGCTCCTCCGGGACAGGGTACAATGAGCAGTTCTTC
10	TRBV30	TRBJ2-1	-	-	CAWPHNEQFF	TGTGCCTGGCCCCACAATGAGCAGTTCTTC
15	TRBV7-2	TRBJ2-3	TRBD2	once	CASSSSGGATDTQYF	TGTGCCAGCAGCTCCAGCGGGGGGGCGACAGATACGCAGTATTTT
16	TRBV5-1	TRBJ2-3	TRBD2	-	CASSVSSGGFADTQYF	TGCGCCAGCAGCGTCTCTAGCGGGGGGTTTGCAGATACGCAGTATTTT
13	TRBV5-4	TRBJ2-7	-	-	CASSPTSSYEQYF	TGTGCCAGCAGCCCGACTAGCTCCTACGAGCAGTACTTC
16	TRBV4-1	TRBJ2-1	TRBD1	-	CASSQNPGTGSNEQFF	TGCGCCAGCAGCCAAAATCCCGGGACAGGGTCCAATGAGCAGTTCTTC
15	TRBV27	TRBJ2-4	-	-	CASSLQGYSKNIQYF	TGTGCCAGCAGTTTGCAGGGCTACTCCAAAAACATTCAGTACTTC
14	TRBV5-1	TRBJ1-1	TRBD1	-	CASSPPDRGTEAFF	TGCGCCAGCAGCCCCCCGGACAGGGGGACTGAAGCTTTCTTT
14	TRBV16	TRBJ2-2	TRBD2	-	CASREAGTTGELFF	TGTGCCAGCCGAGAAGCGGGGACCACCGGGGAGCTGTTTTTT
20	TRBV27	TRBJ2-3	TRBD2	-	CASSSSPGLAGGPGTDTQYF	TGTGCCAGCAGCTCCTCCCCGGGACTAGCGGGGGGGCCCGGGACAGATACGCAGTATTTT
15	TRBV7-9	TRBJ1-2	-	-	CASLESDGGNYGYTF	TGTGCCAGCTTAGAATCGGACGGTGGGAACTATGGCTACACCTTC
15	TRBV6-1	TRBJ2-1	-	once	CASSAAQGSGNEQFF	TGTGCCAGCAGTGCGGCCCAGGGTAGCGGCAATGAGCAGTTCTTC
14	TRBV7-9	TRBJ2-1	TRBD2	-	CASSPSGGADEQFF	TGTGCCAGCAGCCCTAGCGGGGGGGCCGATGAGCAGTTCTTC
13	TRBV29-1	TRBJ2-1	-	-	CSLLTGNNNEQFF	TGCAGCCTACTGACAGGAAATAACAATGAGCAGTTCTTC
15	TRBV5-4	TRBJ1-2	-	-	CASSFSDRANYGYTF	TGTGCCAGCAGCTTTTCCGACCGAGCTAACTATGGCTACACCTTC
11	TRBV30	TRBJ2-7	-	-	CAWSAVYEQYF	TGTGCCTGGAGTGCGGTATACGAGCAGTACTTC
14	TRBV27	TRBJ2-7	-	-	CASSHVGTYYEQYF	TGTGCCAGCAGTCACGTCGGGACTTATTACGAGCAGTACTTC
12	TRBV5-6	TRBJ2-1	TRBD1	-	CASSQPGQGRFF	TGTGCCAGCAGCCAACCGGGACAGGGTAGGTTCTTC
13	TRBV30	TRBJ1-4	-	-	CACLTRTNEKLFF	TGTGCCTGCCTGACTCGGACTAATGAAAAACTGTTTTTT
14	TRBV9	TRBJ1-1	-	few	CASSPRGVNTEAFF	TGTGCCAGCAGCCCCCGGGGAGTGAACACTGAAGCTTTCTTT
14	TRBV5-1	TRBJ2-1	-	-	CASSRESSYNEQFF	TGCGCCAGCAGCCGGGAAAGCTCCTACAATGAGCAGTTCTTC
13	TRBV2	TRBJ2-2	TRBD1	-	CASPQGDTGELFF	TGTGCCAGCCCGCAGGGGGACACCGGGGAGCTGTTTTTT
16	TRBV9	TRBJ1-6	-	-	CASSPRAESRNSPLHF	TGTGCCAGCAGCCCACGGGCCGAGTCGCGTAATTCACCCCTCCACTTT
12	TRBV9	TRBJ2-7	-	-	CASSVEGGEQYF	TGTGCCAGCAGCGTAGAGGGGGGAGAGCAGTACTTC
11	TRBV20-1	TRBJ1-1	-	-	CSAPLITEAFF	TGCAGTGCTCCCCTGATCACTGAAGCTTTCTTT
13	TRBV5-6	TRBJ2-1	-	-	CASSFTTSNEQFF	TGTGCCAGCAGCTTTACGACCTCCAATGAGCAGTTCTTC